This T cell receptor (beta chain) was retrieved from a study of beta chain features in type 1 diabetes. The whole isolated RNA underwent reverse transcription, so sequencing captured expressed TCRB transcripts. TCRdb's table, derived via immunoSEQ multiplex PCR, lists solely in-frame clones and lacks some. The sample holds approximately 250,000 clones, 16% seen once. This clone was counted only a few times. Its antigen is not known. General study findings and limits: The naive, central memory and Treg TCRB repertoires of patients appeared to be more similar to one another than those of healthy donors. Shortening of TCRB CDR3s, moderate but significant, appeared in all four CD4+ subsets of Type 1 diabetes patients. Any PCR bias toward short templates would affect both groups alike.

Germline V gives CDR1 MGHDK, CDR2 SYGVNS. Trimming removed 11 bases at V and 2 bases at J, with 16 bases between. The CDR3 totals 13 residues. Per donor, one heparinised blood draw averaged about 110 mL. This chain connects TRBV25-1 to TRBJ2-7, with D possibly being TRBD1 or TRBD2 (5 bases each). The TCR comes from a man in his thirties or forties with type 1 diabetes. The sample consisted of naive CD4+ T cells from blood. The CDR3 is CAVGRDGAYEQYF. For the CDR3, the DNA is TGTGCCGTAGGAAGGGACGGAGCCTACGAGCAGTACTTC.